One sample yielded the 30 T cell receptor beta chains listed below, sequenced in a study of technical replicates of blood from a handful of donors. Some clones are missing from TCRdb's copy, which holds only in-frame ones; the method was immunoSEQ multiplex PCR. The sample includes some 54,000 clones, 93% of them seen just once. Sequenced input: PBMCs. These receptors were obtained from a human donor in good health. Some clones in this sample may be carry-over from other donors' samples.

V usage is TRBV6-4 and J usage is TRBJ2-1, with 13 bases lining up with TRBD2. The ends lost 0 bases at V and 9 bases at J; junction bases unmatched: 5. Per germline, CDR1 MRHNA and CDR2 SNTAGT. This CDR3 spans 16 amino acids. In nucleotides, the CDR3 is TGTGCCAGCAGTGACTCCGGACTAGCGGGAGTGGGTGAGCAGTTCTTC. Residues: CASSDSGLAGVGEQFF.

The V and J genes are TRBV2 and TRBJ2-5; D may be TRBD1 (8 bases). The germline V gene has CDR1 SNHLY and CDR2 FYNNEI. The CDR3 has 14 amino acids. V lost 2 bases, J lost 4 bases, and 11 bases lay in between. CDR3 coding DNA: TGTGCCAGCAGTGAAAACAGGGGGGGAGAGACCCAGTACTTC. As protein: CASSENRGGETQYF. The full variable domain, rest sourced from reference TRBV2 and TRBJ2-5, is EPEVTQTPSHQVTQMGQEVILRCVPISNHLYFYWYRQILGQKVEFLVSFYNNEISEKSEIFDDQFSVERPDGSNFTLKIRSTKLEDSAMYFCASSENRGGETQYFGPGTRLLVL.

The chain links TRBV12-5 to TRBJ2-1, with D possibly matching TRBD2 (5 bases). The V end was cut by 5 bases, the J end by 7 bases, with 12 bases between. The CDR3 totals 13 residues. Per the germline V gene, CDR1 is LGHNT and CDR2 is FRNRAP. In DNA form, the CDR3 reads TGTGCTAGTGGTCCCCGGGGTAATAATGAGCAGTTCTTC. Translation: CASGPRGNNEQFF.

The rearrangement uses TRBV5-1 and TRBJ1-2; D is undetermined. The CDR3 has 13 residues. Germline V CDR1 and CDR2: SGHRS, YFSETQ. V was shortened by 5 bases and J by 7 bases, with 15 bases between the two germline ends. This CDR3 is CASSPSGEGGYTF. DNA for the CDR3: TGCGCCAGCAGTCCCAGCGGGGAGGGTGGCTACACCTTC.

The chain has TRBV7-6 and TRBJ1-3, with no clear D. V was trimmed by 0 bases and J by 0 bases, leaving 9 bases between them. Germline CDR1 is SGHVS and CDR2 is FNYEAQ. The CDR3 sequence is 16 residues long. This chain's CDR3 is CASSLAGYGSGNTIYF. The CDR3 region has the DNA TGTGCCAGCAGCTTAGCCGGGTATGGCTCTGGAAACACCATATATTTT.

The rearrangement uses TRBV6-5 and TRBJ1-1; D gene ambiguous. Trimming removed 2 bases at V and 7 bases at J, with 14 bases between. This CDR3 is built from 14 residues. CDR1 is MNHEY, CDR2 SVGAGI, per germline. CDR3 nucleotide sequence: TGTGCCAGCAGTTACGTTAGAGGGTTGGATGAAGCTTTCTTT. It is translated as CASSYVRGLDEAFF.

A single count supports this clone. J is TRBJ2-5 and V is TRBV12-5; D uncertain. This CDR3 is 14 amino acids long. Looked up from germline, CDR1 is LGHNT and CDR2 is FRNRAP. Trimming removed 2 bases from V and 2 bases from J, with 9 bases in between. In DNA, the CDR3 is TGTGCTAGTGGTTTGAATCCTAGACAAGAGACCCAGTACTTC. Translating gives CASGLNPRQETQYF.

The chain is built from TRBV14 and TRBJ2-3; possibly TRBD2 for D (5 bases). CDR1 SGHDN and CDR2 FVKESK come from the germline V gene. With 7 bases removed from V and 2 bases from J, the gap between germline ends came to 13 bases. The CDR3 is made up of 14 amino acids. The CDR3 DNA reads as TGTGCCAGCACTGGCCTAGCAAACACAGATACGCAGTATTTT. Its translation: CASTGLANTDTQYF. Based on the CDR3 plus reference TRBV14 and TRBJ2-3, the full variable domain is EAGVTQFPSHSVIEKGQTVTLRCDPISGHDNLYWYRRVMGKEIKFLLHFVKESKQDESGMPNNRFLAERTGGTYSTLKVQPAELEDSGVYFCASTGLANTDTQYFGPGTRLTVL.

The V and J genes are TRBV10-3 and TRBJ1-5; TRBD1 agrees at 11 bases. The CDR3 is made up of 16 amino acids. Unmatched junction bases numbered 5, after V lost 3 bases and J lost 4 bases. CDR1 ENHRY and CDR2 SYGVKD come from the germline V gene. CDR3 amino acids: CAISDLDRGLNQPQHF. The CDR3 DNA sequence: TGTGCCATCAGTGACTTGGACAGGGGGCTAAATCAGCCCCAGCATTTT.

The V and J genes are TRBV4-2 and TRBJ2-3; unclear D gene. CDR1 is LGHNA and CDR2 is YNFKEQ in the germline V gene. The CDR3 length is 11 residues. V lost 1 base and J lost 8, with 4 bases in between. As DNA, the CDR3 is TGTGCCAGCAGCCAAGCGGGTACGCAGTATTTT. Amino acid sequence: CASSQAGTQYF.

This chain connects TRBV25-1 to TRBJ2-1, with TRBD2 matching over 8 bases. Trimming cost V 10 bases and J 7 bases; bases outside gene matches: 12. Germline V CDR1 and CDR2: MGHDK, SYGVNS. This CDR3 has 14 amino acids. CDR3 loop: CATQSTGGKNEQFF. The DNA for the CDR3 is TGTGCCACCCAATCGACGGGGGGGAAGAATGAGCAGTTCTTC.

The rearrangement links TRBV19 to TRBJ1-2; D is undetermined. V lost 7 bases, J lost 7 bases, and 22 bases lay in between. Germline V gene lookup returns CDR1 LNHDA and CDR2 SQIVND (reference sequence). CDR3 length: 15 residues. CDR3 region: CASTRGRDGRGGYTF. In nucleotides, the CDR3 is TGTGCCAGTACCCGCGGGAGAGACGGCCGCGGTGGCTACACCTTC. Supplemented by reference TRBV19 and TRBJ1-2, the full variable domain reads DGGITQSPKYLFRKEGQNVTLSCEQNLNHDAMYWYRQDPGQGLRLIYYSQIVNDFQKGDIAEGYSVSREKKESFPLTVTSAQKNPTAFYLCASTRGRDGRGGYTFGSGTRLTVV.

This rearrangement joins TRBV4-3 to TRBJ2-1; 13 nucleotides agree with TRBD2. The V gene's germline CDR1 is LGHNA and CDR2 YSLEER. The V gene end was trimmed by 4 bases and the J gene end by 0 bases; junction bases not matched to a gene: 6. The CDR3 sequence is 18 residues long. Here the CDR3 DNA reads TGCGCCAGCAGCCCAGGGACTAGCGGGACCCGCTCCTACAATGAGCAGTTCTTC. Its translation is CASSPGTSGTRSYNEQFF.

The J gene is TRBJ1-2, the V gene TRBV7-9, with a tentative D call TRBD1 (5 bases). Trimming removed 5 bases from V and 1 base from J, with 17 bases in between. The CDR3 is 16 amino acids. CDR1 is SEHNR and CDR2 is FQNEAQ in the germline V gene (reference sequence). In nucleotides, the CDR3 is TGTGCCAGCAGCCCAGCGGGGCAAGGGTATAACTATGGCTACACCTTC. This translates into CASSPAGQGYNYGYTF.

V usage is TRBV19 and J usage is TRBJ1-5; a possible D gene is TRBD1 (6 bases). This CDR3 is built from 16 residues. Trimming cost V 5 bases and J 1 base, with 15 bases left between them. Per the germline V gene, CDR1 is LNHDA and CDR2 is SQIVND (reference sequence). As DNA, the CDR3 is TGTGCCAGTAGTCCCAGGCCGGACAGCAGCAATCAGCCCCAGCATTTT. The encoded protein is CASSPRPDSSNQPQHF.

The rearrangement links TRBV11-2 to TRBJ2-7; 16 nucleotides agree with TRBD2. V was clipped by 6 bases and J by 5 bases; unmatched bases: 7. Germline loops: CDR1 SGHAT, CDR2 FQNNGV. This CDR3 has 16 residues. For the CDR3, the DNA is TGTGCCAGCAGGGGGACTAGCGGGAGGGCCGGGCACGAGCAGTACTTC. The encoded protein is CASRGTSGRAGHEQYF.

The rearrangement links TRBV4-3 to TRBJ2-1, with 7 bases that match TRBD2. Losses at the gene ends were 0 bases for V and 4 bases for J; bases not matched to a gene: 6. The CDR3 consists of 16 residues. Germline CDR1 and CDR2: LGHNA and YSLEER. The CDR3 nucleotides read TGCGCCAGCAGCCAAGATGGGCGGGGGATTTACAATGAGCAGTTCTTC. This codes for CASSQDGRGIYNEQFF.

The chain links TRBV4-3 to TRBJ2-2; possibly TRBD2 for D (5 bases). V was cut by 0 bases and J by 4 bases, with 12 bases left in between. The V gene's germline CDR1 is LGHNA and CDR2 YSLEER. The CDR3 extends over 16 amino acids. The CDR3 region has the DNA TGCGCCAGCAGCCAAGAACCGAGGGCCCTCACCGGGGAGCTGTTTTTT. Translation: CASSQEPRALTGELFF.

Note on this clone: A read error may produce the germline difference seen at one junction end. V usage is TRBV11-1 and J usage is TRBJ2-1; TRBD2 matches at 11 bases. The CDR3 totals 13 residues. The germline V gene has CDR1 SGHAT and CDR2 FQDESV (reference sequence). CDR3 DNA: TGTGCCAGCAGCTTAGGACTAGCGGGAACCCCGATCTTC. Its protein product is CASSLGLAGTPIF.

The chain employs TRBV6-4 and TRBJ2-1, with 12 positions matching TRBD2. Germline V gene sequence: CDR1 MRHNA, CDR2 SNTAGT. V shed 3 bases and J 5 bases; nucleotides not matched to a gene: 2. The CDR3 extends over 15 amino acids. DNA for the CDR3: TGTGCCAGCAGTGAAGGACTAGCGGGGAACAATGAGCAGTTCTTC. It codes for CASSEGLAGNNEQFF.

This chain uses TRBV5-5 with TRBJ2-2, with a weak D call TRBD1 (5 bases). V gave up 4 bases and J gave up 5 bases, with 9 bases separating them. This CDR3 spans 13 amino acids. Germline CDR1 is SGHKS and CDR2 is YYEKEE (reference sequence). CDR3 protein: CASSRGETGELFF. CDR3 DNA sequence: TGTGCCAGCAGCAGGGGTGAGACCGGGGAGCTGTTTTTT.

This chain uses TRBV30 with TRBJ1-3; the match to TRBD1 covers 9 bases. The CDR3 spans 14 residues. Germline loops: CDR1 GTSNPN, CDR2 SVGIG (reference sequence). CDR3 amino acids: CASGTGSSGNTIYF. The CDR3 nucleotides read TGTGCTTCCGGGACAGGGAGCTCTGGAAACACCATATATTTT.

The CDR3 is CASREQGYQETQYF. DNA of the CDR3: TGTGCCAGCAGGGAACAGGGATACCAAGAGACCCAGTACTTC. The V call is TRBV13, the J call TRBJ2-5; a weak D match, TRBD1 (6 bases). Germline lookup yields CDR1 PRHDT and CDR2 FYEKMQ (reference sequence). The length of the CDR3 is 14 residues. V dropped 6 bases and J dropped 0 bases, with 11 bases sitting between them.

This clone was detected only once. The chain recombines TRBV5-6 with TRBJ2-1, with D unclear. CDR1 is SGHDT, CDR2 YYEEEE, per germline. Between the trimmed V and J ends, which lost 1 base and 6 bases, there was a span of 8 bases. The CDR3 contains 13 residues. CDR3 DNA: TGTGCCAGCAGCTTGAGTGTCGGCAATGAGCAGTTCTTC. Translating it yields CASSLSVGNEQFF.

V and J are TRBV11-3 and TRBJ2-7, with TRBD1 identical over 8 bases. Germline V gives CDR1 SGHNT, CDR2 YENEEA. The CDR3 covers 14 residues. V gave up 5 bases and J gave up 3 bases; unmatched junction bases: 6. The CDR3 reads CASSPLDRVYEQYF. DNA for the CDR3: TGTGCCAGCAGCCCCCTGGACAGGGTCTACGAGCAGTACTTC. The full variable domain, completed using reference TRBV11-3 and TRBJ2-7, is EAGVVQSPRYKIIEKKQPVAFWCNPISGHNTLYWYLQNLGQGPELLIRYENEEAVDDSQLPKDRFSAERLKGVDSTLKIQPAELGDSAVYLCASSPLDRVYEQYFGPGTRLTVT.

CDR3 nucleotide sequence: TGTGCCAGCAGCTCGTACGGGACAGAAGTTATAGGAGCTTTCTTT. Its protein is CASSSYGTEVIGAFF. The chain links TRBV5-4 to TRBJ1-1; 7 bases map to TRBD1. CDR1 and CDR2 from the germline V gene are SGHNT and YYREEE (reference sequence). Trimming took 3 bases from V and 10 from J; bases not matched to a gene: 15. The CDR3 is 15 residues long.

This sequence joins TRBV6-6 and TRBJ2-2; TRBD2 is a possible D gene (5 bases). Trimming pared 7 bases from V and 4 bases from J, leaving 16 bases between. The CDR3 sequence is 15 residues long. Per the germline V gene, CDR1 is MNHNY and CDR2 is SVGAGI (reference sequence). The CDR3 loop is CASTPAPEATGELFF. CDR3 DNA: TGTGCCAGCACCCCGGCCCCGGAGGCCACCGGGGAGCTGTTTTTT.

This chain connects TRBV7-9 to TRBJ2-3; D might be TRBD1 (5 bases). The CDR3 covers 13 residues. Germline CDR1 is SEHNR and CDR2 is FQNEAQ (reference sequence). Trimming left V 6 bases short and J 1 base short, with 8 bases between. The CDR3 nucleotides read TGTGCCAGCAGAAGGGGCCGCACAGATACGCAGTATTTT. Translated, it gives CASRRGRTDTQYF.

The rearrangement links TRBV5-6 to TRBJ1-6; TRBD1 matches 12 bases. Germline V gene lookup returns CDR1 SGHDT and CDR2 YYEEEE. The CDR3 runs to 18 residues. V lost 4 bases and J lost 0; bases outside the gene matches: 5. CDR3 sequence reads: CASSTGTGGSSYNSPLHF. The CDR3 DNA reads as TGTGCCAGCAGCACCGGGACAGGGGGCAGCTCCTATAATTCACCCCTCCACTTT.

The chain joins TRBV5-8 to TRBJ1-2, with TRBD1 identical over 10 bases. The CDR3 length is 15 residues. Germline V gene lookup returns CDR1 SGHTS and CDR2 YDEGEE. V shed 0 bases, J shed 3 bases, and the junction held 2 bases outside the gene matches. The CDR3 region has the DNA TGTGCCAGCAGCTTGGGACAGGGGGCCTACTATGGCTACACCTTC. Translation: CASSLGQGAYYGYTF.